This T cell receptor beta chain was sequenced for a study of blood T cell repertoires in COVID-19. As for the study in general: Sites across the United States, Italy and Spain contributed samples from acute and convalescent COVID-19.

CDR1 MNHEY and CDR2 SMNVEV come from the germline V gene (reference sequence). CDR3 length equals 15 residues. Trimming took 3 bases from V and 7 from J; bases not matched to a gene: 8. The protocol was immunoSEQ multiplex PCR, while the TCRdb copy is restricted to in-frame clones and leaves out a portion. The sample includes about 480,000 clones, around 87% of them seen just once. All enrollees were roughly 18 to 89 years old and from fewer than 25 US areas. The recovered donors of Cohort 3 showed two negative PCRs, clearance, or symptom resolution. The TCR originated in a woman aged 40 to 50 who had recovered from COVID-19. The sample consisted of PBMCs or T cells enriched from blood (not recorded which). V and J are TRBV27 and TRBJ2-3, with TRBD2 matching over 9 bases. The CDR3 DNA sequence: TGTGCCAGCAGTTTCGTACTAGCGGGTGGGCATACGCAGTATTTT. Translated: CASSFVLAGGHTQYF.